This TCR beta chain was profiled in a study of cytomegalovirus exposure and HLA in healthy donors. Primers: 60 Vbeta forward and 13 Jbeta reverse. Measured with immunoSEQ multiplex PCR; TCRdb has only the in-frame clones, and not every one. This repertoire shows about 160,000 clones, around three quarters found once; its top ten account for approximately 3.1%. Germline CDR1 SQVTM, CDR2 ANQGSEA. The CDR3 contains 13 residues. Trimming pared 0 bases from V and 6 bases from J, leaving 9 bases between. This TCR was sampled from a woman between 35 and 50 years old in good health and CMV-seronegative. Material: PBMCs. V gene TRBV29-1 combines with J gene TRBJ1-5; tentatively, D is TRBD1 (5 bases). The CDR3 DNA is TGCAGCGTTGAAGATATGCAGGGTCAGCCCCAGCATTTT. This sequence encodes CSVEDMQGQPQHF.